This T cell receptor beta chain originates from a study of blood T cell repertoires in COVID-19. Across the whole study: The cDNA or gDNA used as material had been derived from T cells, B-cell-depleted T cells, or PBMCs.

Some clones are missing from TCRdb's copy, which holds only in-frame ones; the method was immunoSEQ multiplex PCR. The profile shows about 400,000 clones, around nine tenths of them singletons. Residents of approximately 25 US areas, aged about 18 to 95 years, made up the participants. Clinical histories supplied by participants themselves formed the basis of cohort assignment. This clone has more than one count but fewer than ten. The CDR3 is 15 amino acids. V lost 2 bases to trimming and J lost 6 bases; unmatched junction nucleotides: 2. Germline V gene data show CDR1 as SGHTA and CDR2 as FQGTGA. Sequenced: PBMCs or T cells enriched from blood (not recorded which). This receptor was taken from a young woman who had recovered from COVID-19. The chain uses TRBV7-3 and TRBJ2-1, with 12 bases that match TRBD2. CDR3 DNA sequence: TGTGCCAGCAGCTTACTAGCGGGAGGGTTCAATGAGCAGTTCTTC. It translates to CASSLLAGGFNEQFF.